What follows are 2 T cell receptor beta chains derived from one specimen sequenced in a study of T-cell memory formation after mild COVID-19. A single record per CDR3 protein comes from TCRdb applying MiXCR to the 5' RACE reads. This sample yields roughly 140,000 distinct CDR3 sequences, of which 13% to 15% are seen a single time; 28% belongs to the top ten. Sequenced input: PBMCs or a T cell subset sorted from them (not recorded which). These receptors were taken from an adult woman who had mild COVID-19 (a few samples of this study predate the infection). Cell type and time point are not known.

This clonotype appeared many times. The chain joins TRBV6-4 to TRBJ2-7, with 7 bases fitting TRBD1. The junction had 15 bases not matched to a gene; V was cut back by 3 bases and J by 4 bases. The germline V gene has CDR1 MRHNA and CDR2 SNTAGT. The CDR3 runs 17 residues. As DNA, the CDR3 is TGTGCCAGCAGTGAGATAAATAGGGGGCTTCCCTTTTACGAGCAGTACTTC. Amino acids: CASSEINRGLPFYEQYF.

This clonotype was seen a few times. CDR3 sequence reads: CASSSRYSTDTQYF. As DNA, the CDR3 is TGTGCCAGCAGCTCCAGATATAGCACAGATACGCAGTATTTT. V is TRBV13 and J is TRBJ2-3; no clear D. Germline CDR1 and CDR2: PRHDT and FYEKMQ (reference sequence). CDR3 size: 14 residues. Trimming took off 4 bases at V and 0 bases at J, with 8 bases between the two ends.